The text below deals with one TCR beta chain. Its specificity is not known. This record comes from a study of cytomegalovirus exposure and HLA in healthy donors. Broader study findings: The study designated fewer than 200 TCR beta chains cytomegalovirus-associated. Some V segments, TRBV6-2 and TRBV6-3 among them, were indistinguishable and were therefore excluded.

These donors counted as nominally healthy when sampled, but unrecorded immune exposures were likely. PCR was performed using 60 Vbeta and 13 Jbeta primers. Methods used by the authors: Later, some 79 million unique TCR beta chains were counted in an analysis, and approximately 10 million of them were shared. Produced via immunoSEQ multiplex PCR; TCRdb's table is partial and in-frame only. V, J and clone size are those of that table, while D and trimming were read from the DNA. The sample has under 70,000 clones; 70% are singletons. V was pared by 1 base and J by 4 bases, with 10 bases between. Germline loops: CDR1 SGHTA, CDR2 FQGNSA. The CDR3 spans 14 residues.

The sample consisted of PBMCs. This receptor was identified in an older woman in good health and CMV-seropositive. The V gene is TRBV7-2, the J gene TRBJ2-5; D remains unclear. DNA for the CDR3: TGTGCCAGCAGCTTAGATATGTTGCGAGAGACCCAGTACTTC. The encoded protein is CASSLDMLRETQYF.